This TCR beta chain was found in a study of cytomegalovirus exposure and HLA in healthy donors. Points from the study as a whole: Later on, an analysis found that several of the most significant clusters appeared to be linked to common viral pathogens, which included parvovirus B19. Beyond CMV serostatus, there was no information to go on about immune exposure. Trimming of TCR beta V- and J-genes showed a link, identified in a later analysis, to a missense DCLRE1C variant.

Comment on this clone: Its antigen is not identified. The germline gene is not matched at one end of the junction; a read error may be the cause. The sample contains more than one DNA sequence encoding this CDR3.

The PCR employed 60 Vbeta primers together with 13 Jbeta primers. The repertoire was sequenced with immunoSEQ multiplex PCR; TCRdb's copy has only in-frame clones and lacks some. The sample lists 130,000 or so clones; 8% to 9.5% were seen once. CDR1 and CDR2 from the germline V gene are SGHNT and YYREEE (reference sequence). The CDR3 is 15 residues long. Though probably carrying unrecorded immune exposures, donors were nominally healthy at sampling. V and J are TRBV5-4 and TRBJ2-3, with 11 bases that match TRBD2. The origin of this receptor is a man between 35 and 55 years old in good health and CMV-seronegative. Sequencing input: PBMCs. The CDR3 DNA is TGTGCTAGCAGCTTACTAGCGGGGGCCGCAGATACGCAGTATTTT. It yields the protein CASSLLAGAADTQYF.